Below are 29 T cell receptor beta chains sequenced from a single sample in a study of cytomegalovirus exposure and HLA in healthy donors. PCR employed 60 Vbeta and 13 Jbeta primers. Repertoires were generated with immunoSEQ multiplex PCR, while TCRdb's copy carries only in-frame clones and drops some. Of 90,000 to 150,000 clones in the sample, 77% are singletons; the top ten hold about 3.9%. Sequenced material: PBMCs. These receptors were collected from a human donor in good health.

The chain employs TRBV29-1 and TRBJ2-5; 8 nucleotides align to TRBD1. The CDR3 runs 13 residues. Germline assignment: CDR1 SQVTM and CDR2 ANQGSEA. The junction had 7 bases not matched to a gene; V was cut back by 3 bases and J by 7 bases. CDR3 sequence: CSVDRGPEGTQYF. Here the CDR3 DNA reads TGCAGCGTTGACAGGGGGCCGGAGGGGACCCAGTACTTC. Looking up the rest from reference TRBV29-1 and TRBJ2-5 gives the full variable domain: SAVISQKPSRDICQRGTSLTIQCQVDSQVTMMFWYRQQPGQSLTLIATANQGSEATYESGFVIDKFPISRPNLTFSTLTVSNMSPEDSSIYLCSVDRGPEGTQYFGPGTRLLVL.

V gene TRBV2 combines with J gene TRBJ2-7; 8 bases map to TRBD1. After removal of 8 bases from V and 6 bases from J, the junction contained 9 bases not matched to a gene. The CDR3 has 13 amino acids. The germline gives CDR1 SNHLY, CDR2 FYNNEI. CDR3 nucleotides: TGTGCCAGCGTCCGGGACAGGAATTTCGAGCAGTACTTC. Residues: CASVRDRNFEQYF.

This chain uses TRBV7-9 with TRBJ2-7; 7 positions match TRBD1. The V segment lost 5 bases and the J segment 3 bases; nucleotides outside the gene matches: 7. CDR1 is SEHNR and CDR2 is FQNEAQ in the germline V gene (reference sequence). The CDR3 is 14 amino acids. DNA of the CDR3: TGTGCCAGCAGCCGAGGGACAGCCGGCTACGAGCAGTACTTC. Translation: CASSRGTAGYEQYF.

The rearrangement links TRBV5-1 to TRBJ2-5, with 9 bases lining up with TRBD1. The J call may be faulty, since TRBJ2-7 better matches the DNA end. CDR3 length equals 14 residues. Germline V gene data show CDR1 as SGHRS and CDR2 as YFSETQ. For the CDR3, the DNA is TGCGCCAGCAGCTTCGACAGGGGGTCCTACGAGCAGTACTTC. As protein: CASSFDRGSYEQYF.

The chain carries TRBV19 and TRBJ2-4; 9 bases are shared with TRBD1. The CDR3 has 16 amino acids. V shed 1 base, J shed 9 bases, and the junction held 10 bases outside the gene matches. Germline CDR1 reads LNHDA; CDR2 reads SQIVND (reference sequence). The CDR3 here is CASSIGGGTGKGIQYF. The DNA of the CDR3 is TGTGCCAGTAGTATAGGTGGCGGGACAGGGAAGGGCATTCAGTACTTC.

The gene calls are TRBV5-1 and TRBJ2-3; 7 positions match TRBD1. The V gene end was trimmed by 5 bases and the J gene end by 0 bases; junction bases not matched to a gene: 12. Germline V CDR1 and CDR2: SGHRS, YFSETQ. There are 17 residues in the CDR3. CDR3 residues: CASSRGQGTASTDTQYF. CDR3 DNA: TGCGCCAGCAGTAGGGGCCAGGGGACAGCTAGCACAGATACGCAGTATTTT. The full variable domain, completed using reference TRBV5-1 and TRBJ2-3, is KAGVTQTPRYLIKTRGQQVTLSCSPISGHRSVSWYQQTPGQGLQFLFEYFSETQRNKGNFPGRFSGRQFSNSRSEMNVSTLELGDSALYLCASSRGQGTASTDTQYFGPGTRLTVL.

The chain couples TRBV29-1 to TRBJ1-1; TRBD1 matches 8 bases. V lost 5 bases, J lost 5 bases, and 10 bases stayed unmatched. The CDR3 has 14 residues. Germline V CDR1 and CDR2: SQVTM, ANQGSEA. CDR3 loop: CSVQITGGLTEAFF. CDR3 sequence (DNA): TGCAGCGTTCAAATCACAGGGGGACTTACTGAAGCTTTCTTT.

The chain employs TRBV7-6 and TRBJ1-4; 10 bases are shared with TRBD1. V trimming: 6 bases; J trimming: 4 bases; junction bases outside the gene matches: 5. This CDR3 contains 15 residues. Germline V gene sequence: CDR1 SGHVS, CDR2 FNYEAQ. The CDR3 here is CASSSGTGDNEKLFF. The CDR3 region has the DNA TGTGCCAGCAGTTCCGGGACAGGGGATAATGAAAAACTGTTTTTT.

The chain uses TRBV19 and TRBJ2-7, with 13 bases lining up with TRBD2. With V trimmed by 6 bases and J by 2 bases, 4 bases remained unmatched. This CDR3 is built from 15 residues. Germline-derived CDR1 and CDR2 are LNHDA and SQIVND (reference sequence). DNA of the CDR3: TGTGCCAGTAGATCAGGGACTAGCGGGACCTACGAGCAGTACTTC. It encodes CASRSGTSGTYEQYF.

The V gene is TRBV6-1, the J gene TRBJ2-7, with 7 bases that match TRBD1. Germline V lookup: CDR1 MNHNS, CDR2 SASEGT. Germline trimming cut 11 bases from V and 1 base from J; bases unmatched to any gene: 8. The CDR3 has 13 residues. This chain's CDR3 is CASNRGSSYEQYF. The CDR3 coding sequence is TGTGCCTCCAACAGGGGTAGTTCCTACGAGCAGTACTTC.

The chain uses TRBV28 and TRBJ1-6; TRBD1 matches at 9 bases. The CDR3 extends over 15 amino acids. From germline, CDR1 is MDHEN and CDR2 SYDVKM. With 5 bases clipped from V and 7 bases from J, the junction kept 6 bases outside the gene matches. CDR3: CASSPRTGENSPLHF. The CDR3 bases are TGTGCCAGCAGTCCTCGGACAGGGGAGAATTCACCCCTCCACTTT.

The chain combines TRBV29-1 with TRBJ2-1, with TRBD2 matching over 13 bases. Germline V lookup: CDR1 SQVTM, CDR2 ANQGSEA. The CDR3 covers 14 residues. V shed 6 bases and J 8 bases; nucleotides not matched to a gene: 7. The CDR3 DNA reads TGCAGCGTCCTGGGACTAGCGGGATACGATGAGCAGTTCTTC. Residues: CSVLGLAGYDEQFF.

V and J are TRBV4-2 and TRBJ2-7; TRBD1 might be the D (6 bases). This CDR3 contains 17 residues. V was shortened by 1 base and J by 3 bases, with 19 bases between the two germline ends. Germline values: CDR1 LGHNA, CDR2 YNFKEQ. CDR3 nucleotide sequence: TGTGCCAGCAGCCAAGGAGGTAGAACAGGGAGTCTCTACGAGCAGTACTTC. Protein: CASSQGGRTGSLYEQYF.

The gene calls are TRBV7-9 and TRBJ1-3; 7 positions match TRBD1. Germline V lookup: CDR1 SEHNR, CDR2 FQNEAQ (reference sequence). CDR3 length: 13 residues. V was pared by 6 bases and J by 4 bases, with 3 bases of the junction left unmatched. The DNA for the CDR3 is TGTGCCAGCAGAGACAGGGAGGGAAACACCATATATTTT. Its translation: CASRDREGNTIYF.

With regard to this clone: One end of the junction fails to match germline, which may point to a read error. The chain carries TRBV7-8 and TRBJ1-1; no clear D gene. This CDR3 is 14 amino acids long. The germline V gene encodes CDR1 SGHVS and CDR2 FQNEAQ. The CDR3 nucleotides read TGTGCCGGCAGCTTAGTTTCGGGGAACACTGAAGCTTTCTTT. The encoded protein is CAGSLVSGNTEAFF.

This chain's CDR3 is CASSLDRNTEAFF. CDR3 bases: TGTGCCAGCAGTCTTGACAGAAACACTGAAGCTTTCTTT. This chain connects TRBV6-5 to TRBJ1-1; tentative D call: TRBD1 (5 bases). The CDR3 length is 13 residues. The V end was cut by 5 bases, the J end by 2 bases, with 9 bases between. CDR1 and CDR2 from the germline V gene are MNHEY and SVGAGI.

CDR3 residues: CASILPGVQETQYF. CDR3 DNA sequence: TGTGCCAGCATTCTGCCGGGGGTCCAAGAGACCCAGTACTTC. This sequence joins TRBV6-1 and TRBJ2-5; a weak D match, TRBD2 (6 bases). The CDR3 contains 14 residues. Germline CDR1 MNHNS, CDR2 SASEGT. Between the trimmed V and J ends, which lost 7 bases and 1 base, there was a span of 13 bases.

J is TRBJ1-1 and V is TRBV7-3, with D tentatively TRBD1 (5 bases). The CDR3 covers 13 residues. CDR1 and CDR2 from the germline V gene are SGHTA and FQGTGA. The V end lost 5 bases, the J end lost 1 base, and 8 bases lay between the germline ends. The CDR3 DNA follows: TGTGCCAGCAGCCAGACAGAGAACACTGAAGCTTTCTTT. Protein: CASSQTENTEAFF.

The gene calls are TRBV7-2 and TRBJ2-1, with D perhaps TRBD2 (7 bases). The CDR3 is made up of 15 amino acids. Trimming took 5 bases from V and 6 from J, leaving 17 bases between them. Looked up from germline, CDR1 is SGHTA and CDR2 is FQGNSA. DNA of the CDR3: TGTGCCAGCAGCCTCCTTCGGGCGGGGGCCAATGAGCAGTTCTTC. Translation gives CASSLLRAGANEQFF.

V usage is TRBV19 and J usage is TRBJ1-1; 9 nucleotides match TRBD1. From germline, CDR1 is LNHDA and CDR2 SQIVND (reference sequence). There are 19 residues in the CDR3. With 0 bases clipped from V and 3 bases from J, the junction kept 14 bases outside the gene matches. CDR3 protein: CASSIEQGALVYGYTEAFF. Here the CDR3 DNA reads TGTGCCAGTAGTATAGAACAGGGGGCGCTGGTTTATGGGTACACTGAAGCTTTCTTT.

The chain couples TRBV7-6 to TRBJ1-1; D unclear. Germline lookup yields CDR1 SGHVS and CDR2 FNYEAQ. The CDR3 runs 12 residues. V lost 6 bases to trimming and J lost 6 bases, with 11 bases between them. DNA of the CDR3: TGTGCCAGCAGGAAAGTAACGGCTGAAGCTTTCTTT. Its translation: CASRKVTAEAFF. The whole variable domain, filled in from reference TRBV7-6 and TRBJ1-1, reads GAGVSQSPRYKVTKRGQDVALRCDPISGHVSLYWYRQALGQGPEFLTYFNYEAQQDKSGLPNDRFSAERPEGSISTLTIQRTEQRDSAMYRCASRKVTAEAFFGQGTRLTVV.

This sequence joins TRBV4-1 and TRBJ2-3; D gene unclear. Between the trimmed V and J ends, which lost 1 base and 6 bases, there was a span of 8 bases. The CDR3 length is 13 residues. Germline V gene lookup returns CDR1 MGHRA and CDR2 YSYEKL. CDR3 coding DNA: TGCGCCAGCAGCCAAGGCCGGGTGGATACGCAGTATTTT. It encodes CASSQGRVDTQYF.

The chain carries TRBV27 and TRBJ2-7; TRBD1 agrees at 7 bases. The CDR3 runs 14 residues. CDR1 is MNHEY and CDR2 is SMNVEV in the germline V gene (reference sequence). The V segment lost 1 base and the J segment 0 bases; nucleotides outside the gene matches: 0. This chain's CDR3 is CASSLYRGSYEQYF. CDR3 coding DNA: TGTGCCAGCAGTTTATACAGGGGCTCCTACGAGCAGTACTTC.

The DNA for the CDR3 is TGTGCCAGCAGCTTCAGACTGATGAACACTGAAGCTTTCTTT. Its translation is CASSFRLMNTEAFF. The V gene is TRBV11-1, the J gene TRBJ1-1; unclear D gene. V was shortened by 3 bases and J by 0 bases, with 8 bases between the two germline ends. Germline V gene data show CDR1 as SGHAT and CDR2 as FQDESV (reference sequence). The length of the CDR3 is 14 residues.

V is TRBV28 and J is TRBJ2-5; the match to TRBD1 covers 8 bases. Near its end, the DNA agrees better with TRBJ2-7, so the J call may be wrong. Germline CDR1 is MDHEN and CDR2 is SYDVKM. The CDR3 extends over 12 amino acids. CDR3 DNA: TGTGCCACCAAGACAGGGGTTCGCGAGCAGTACTTC. This translates into CATKTGVREQYF.

The chain links TRBV11-3 to TRBJ2-7, with 8 bases lining up with TRBD2. This CDR3 contains 15 residues. The germline V gene encodes CDR1 SGHNT and CDR2 YENEEA. Trimming removed 0 bases from V and 2 bases from J; junction bases left unmatched: 3. CDR3 in amino acids: CASSLEAGVTYEQYF. CDR3 sequence (DNA): TGTGCCAGCAGCTTAGAAGCGGGAGTAACCTACGAGCAGTACTTC.

The chain carries TRBV28 and TRBJ1-1; maybe TRBD1 (6 bases). This CDR3 comprises 14 residues. The V and J ends lost 7 bases and 0 bases respectively, with 12 bases between them. CDR1 and CDR2 (germline): MDHEN, SYDVKM. The CDR3 bases are TGTGCCAGCACTACCGGGACAATGAACACTGAAGCTTTCTTT. Protein product: CASTTGTMNTEAFF.

The chain combines TRBV11-3 with TRBJ2-7, with 7 positions matching TRBD1. The CDR3 has 15 residues. Per the germline V gene, CDR1 is SGHNT and CDR2 is YENEEA. With V trimmed by 0 bases and J by 1 base, 3 bases remained unmatched. For the CDR3, the DNA is TGTGCCAGCAGCTTAGAAACAGGGGCATCCTACGAGCAGTACTTC. Translating it yields CASSLETGASYEQYF.

The rearrangement uses TRBV4-2 and TRBJ2-7; D is unclear. CDR1 is LGHNA, CDR2 YNFKEQ, per germline. V lost 0 bases, J lost 7 bases, and 7 bases lay in between. The CDR3 length is 12 residues. CDR3 sequence: CASSQDLREQYF. CDR3 DNA: TGTGCCAGCAGCCAAGATCTGAGAGAGCAGTACTTC.